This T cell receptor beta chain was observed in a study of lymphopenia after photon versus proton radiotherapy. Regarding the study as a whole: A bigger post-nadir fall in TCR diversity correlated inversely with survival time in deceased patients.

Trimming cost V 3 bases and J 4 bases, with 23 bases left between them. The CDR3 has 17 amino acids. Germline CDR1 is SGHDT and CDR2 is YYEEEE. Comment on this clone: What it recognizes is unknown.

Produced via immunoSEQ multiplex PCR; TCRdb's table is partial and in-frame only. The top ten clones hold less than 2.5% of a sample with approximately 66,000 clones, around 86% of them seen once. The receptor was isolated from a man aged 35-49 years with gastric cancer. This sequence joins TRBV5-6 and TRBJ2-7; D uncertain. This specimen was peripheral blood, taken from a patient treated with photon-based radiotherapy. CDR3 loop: CASSSPRAGSKRYEQYF. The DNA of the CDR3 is TGTGCCAGCAGCTCACCCAGAGCCGGGTCCAAGCGATACGAGCAGTACTTC.